The 27 T cell receptor beta chains listed next were all sequenced from one sample in a study of shared clonotypes between healthy human individuals. CD45RO-negative, CCR7-selected cells formed the naive CD8 fraction, which excluded terminally differentiated effector memory CD45RA+ cells. Clones were read by immunoSEQ multiplex PCR, and TCRdb kept only the in-frame ones, dropping some. The sample carries some 2,100,000 clones, 85% to 95% recorded once. The sample taken for sequencing was naive CD8+ T cells from PBMCs. These receptor sequences come from a man younger than 30 in good health. Some clones in this sample may be carry-over from other donors' samples.

The V call is TRBV5-4, the J call TRBJ2-1; D call uncertain. The CDR3 length is 12 residues. Germline CDR1 and CDR2: SGHNT and YYREEE (reference sequence). With 4 bases removed from V and 4 bases from J, the gap between germline ends came to 6 bases. DNA for the CDR3: TGTGCCAGCAGCCCTCATTACAATGAGCAGTTCTTC. This codes for CASSPHYNEQFF.

The gene calls are TRBV9 and TRBJ2-5, with TRBD2 matching 7 bases. J was trimmed by 0 bases and V by 4 bases; bases with no gene match: 3. The germline gives CDR1 SGDLS, CDR2 YYNGEE. The CDR3 totals 14 residues. The CDR3 DNA follows: TGTGCCAGCAGCCCCGGGGGGTACCAAGAGACCCAGTACTTC. Translating gives CASSPGGYQETQYF.

This clone was recorded a few times. Additional DNA sequences in this sample encode the identical CDR3. The gene calls are TRBV4-3 and TRBJ2-7; TRBD1 agrees at 11 bases. The CDR3 contains 14 residues. V gave up 4 bases and J gave up 4 bases; unmatched junction bases: 3. CDR1 and CDR2 from the germline V gene are LGHNA and YSLEER. The CDR3 DNA is TGCGCCAGCAGCCCGGGACAGGGGGGATACGAGCAGTACTTC. It is translated as CASSPGQGGYEQYF.

As regards this clone: Other DNA sequences in this sample translate to the same CDR3. The J gene is TRBJ2-1, the V gene TRBV7-3, with 10 positions matching TRBD1. CDR1 and CDR2 from the germline V gene are SGHTA and FQGTGA. The CDR3 has 15 residues. V gave up 4 bases and J gave up 3 bases; unmatched junction bases: 3. The CDR3 loop is CASSSGTGVYNEQFF. The CDR3 DNA follows: TGTGCCAGCAGCTCCGGGACAGGGGTCTACAATGAGCAGTTCTTC.

The J gene is TRBJ1-2, the V gene TRBV27; D gene ambiguous. Germline CDR1 and CDR2: MNHEY and SMNVEV (reference sequence). This CDR3 has 12 residues. The germline V and J ends were trimmed by 7 bases and 3 bases, with 9 bases remaining between them. CDR3 loop: CASTLSHYGYTF. The CDR3 nucleotides read TGTGCCAGCACCTTATCACACTATGGCTACACCTTC.

To note about this clone: In the same sample, other DNA sequences code for this CDR3. The V and J genes are TRBV6-5 and TRBJ2-7; TRBD2 agrees at 7 bases. Germline V gene data show CDR1 as MNHEY and CDR2 as SVGAGI. This CDR3 is built from 15 residues. The junction had 2 bases not matched to a gene; V was cut back by 0 bases and J by 0 bases. CDR3 coding DNA: TGTGCCAGCAGTTACTCGCGGGGGAGCTCCTACGAGCAGTACTTC. Translated, it gives CASSYSRGSSYEQYF.

This chain links TRBV7-2 with TRBJ2-7, with 7 bases identical to TRBD1. The germline gives CDR1 SGHTA, CDR2 FQGNSA. The ends lost 5 bases at V and 4 bases at J; junction bases unmatched: 11. This CDR3 region has 15 residues. The CDR3 bases are TGTGCCAGCAGCCACCCTACAGGGGTCGATTACGAGCAGTACTTC. It translates to CASSHPTGVDYEQYF.

This clone was recorded only once. CDR3 loop: CASSLLGGTGDSNEQFF. DNA of the CDR3: TGTGCCAGCAGTTTATTAGGTGGGACAGGGGATAGCAATGAGCAGTTCTTC. V is TRBV28 and J is TRBJ2-1; 10 nucleotides agree with TRBD1. The CDR3 runs 17 residues. Trimming at V came to 1 base and at J to 6 bases, leaving 9 bases not matched to a gene. Looked up from germline, CDR1 is MDHEN and CDR2 is SYDVKM. Drawing the rest from reference TRBV28 and TRBJ2-1, the complete variable domain is DVKVTQSSRYLVKRTGEKVFLECVQDMDHENMFWYRQDPGLGLRLIYFSYDVKMKEKGDIPEGYSVSREKKERFSLILESASTNQTSMYLCASSLLGGTGDSNEQFFGPGTRLTVL.

The rearrangement joins TRBV5-4 to TRBJ2-7; 7 positions agree with TRBD1. CDR1 is SGHNT, CDR2 YYREEE, per germline (reference sequence). Trimming took 9 bases from V and 7 from J; bases not matched to a gene: 13. This CDR3 region has 13 residues. The CDR3 DNA is TGTGCCAACCGAGACAGGGAATCCCATGAGCAGTACTTC. It is translated as CANRDRESHEQYF.

This clone turned up a few times. This same CDR3 is encoded by further DNA sequences in the sample. In DNA, the CDR3 is TGTGCCAGCAGTTCGGGACTAGCGGCCTACGAGCAGTACTTC. It yields the protein CASSSGLAAYEQYF. The chain recombines TRBV28 with TRBJ2-7, with 11 nucleotides matching TRBD2. The CDR3 runs to 14 residues. The ends lost 4 bases at V and 2 bases at J; junction bases unmatched: 1. Germline values: CDR1 MDHEN, CDR2 SYDVKM.

On this clone itself: Other DNA sequences from this sample encode an identical CDR3 as well. The CDR3 coding sequence is TGTGCCAGCAGCTTAGGGGCTCCTGAAGCTTTCTTT. The encoded protein is CASSLGAPEAFF. The rearrangement joins TRBV7-9 to TRBJ1-1; D is ambiguous. The CDR3 length is 12 residues. CDR1 and CDR2 (germline): SEHNR, FQNEAQ (reference sequence). Trimming left V 1 base short and J 6 bases short, with 6 bases between.

The chain links TRBV4-1 to TRBJ2-1, with D unclear. The CDR3 consists of 17 residues. Germline V lookup: CDR1 MGHRA, CDR2 YSYEKL. Trimming pared 0 bases from V and 2 bases from J, leaving 14 bases between. CDR3 residues: CASSQDMVLFAYNEQFF. CDR3 DNA sequence: TGCGCCAGCAGCCAAGATATGGTCTTATTCGCCTACAATGAGCAGTTCTTC.

The gene calls are TRBV28 and TRBJ2-5; 7 bases map to TRBD1. This CDR3 has 14 residues. Germline V gene data show CDR1 as MDHEN and CDR2 as SYDVKM. The J segment lost 6 bases and the V segment lost 6 bases, leaving 10 bases of the junction unmatched. In DNA form, the CDR3 reads TGTGCCAGCAGCCTAACCCCCAGGGGGAAGACCCAGTACTTC. Amino acids: CASSLTPRGKTQYF. Full variable domain (remainder filled in from reference TRBV28 and TRBJ2-5): DVKVTQSSRYLVKRTGEKVFLECVQDMDHENMFWYRQDPGLGLRLIYFSYDVKMKEKGDIPEGYSVSREKKERFSLILESASTNQTSMYLCASSLTPRGKTQYFGPGTRLLVL.

Regarding this clone: The identical CDR3 is also encoded by other nucleotide sequences in the sample. This chain uses TRBV29-1 with TRBJ2-3, with no clear D. Trimming took 5 bases from V and 4 from J, leaving 4 bases between them. In germline, CDR1 is SQVTM, CDR2 ANQGSEA. This CDR3 contains 10 residues. CDR3 amino acids: CSVRADTQYF. The CDR3, as DNA: TGCAGCGTTCGGGCAGATACGCAGTATTTT.

V gene TRBV7-9 combines with J gene TRBJ2-2; 8 bases map to TRBD1. From germline, CDR1 is SEHNR and CDR2 FQNEAQ (reference sequence). J lost 7 bases, V lost 5 bases, and 9 bases had no gene match. The CDR3 is 15 residues long. CDR3 nucleotides: TGTGCCAGCAGCCCCAACACAGGGGGTAGCGGGGAGCTGTTTTTT. Translating gives CASSPNTGGSGELFF. Supplemented by reference TRBV7-9 and TRBJ2-2, the full variable domain reads DTGVSQNPRHKITKRGQNVTFRCDPISEHNRLYWYRQTLGQGPEFLTYFQNEAQLEKSRLLSDRFSAERPKGSFSTLEIQRTEQGDSAMYLCASSPNTGGSGELFFGEGSRLTVL.

The J gene is TRBJ1-4, the V gene TRBV28; tentatively, D is TRBD1 (6 bases). The CDR3 extends over 16 amino acids. V gave up 3 bases and J gave up 13 bases, with 24 bases separating them. Germline loops: CDR1 MDHEN, CDR2 SYDVKM. CDR3 coding DNA: TGTGCCAGCAGTTTGCCTCCGGGGGCCTTAACGAGGATACTGTTTTTT. Amino acid sequence: CASSLPPGALTRILFF.

The genes are TRBV7-3 and TRBJ1-2; 7 nucleotides align to TRBD1. The CDR3 sequence is 16 residues long. Germline CDR1 SGHTA, CDR2 FQGTGA. Trimming cost V 1 base and J 13 bases; bases outside gene matches: 18. The CDR3, as DNA: TGTGCCAGCAGCTTAAAACCCGACAGGGACCCTTCGTATCTCACCTTC. Translating it yields CASSLKPDRDPSYLTF.

This chain connects TRBV5-4 to TRBJ2-1; D uncertain. Germline lookup yields CDR1 SGHNT and CDR2 YYREEE (reference sequence). Trimming left V 10 bases short and J 4 bases short, with 12 bases between. This CDR3 contains 12 residues. CDR3 DNA sequence: TGTGCCCTCAATACGGAATACAATGAGCAGTTCTTC. Amino acids: CALNTEYNEQFF.

As regards this clone: The same CDR3 can be traced to other DNA sequences in this sample. The J gene is TRBJ2-2, the V gene TRBV5-1; a weak D match, TRBD1 (6 bases). CDR1 SGHRS and CDR2 YFSETQ come from the germline V gene. The CDR3 totals 15 residues. The ends were cut back, 0 bases at V and 3 bases at J, with 9 bases in the middle. The DNA of the CDR3 is TGCGCCAGCAGCTTGGCTGGGGGCGACACCGGGGAGCTGTTTTTT. As protein: CASSLAGGDTGELFF.

In DNA form, the CDR3 reads TGTGCCAGCAGCCCCCGATCCGGGAGGGGTAGCACAGATACGCAGTATTTT. Its translation is CASSPRSGRGSTDTQYF. The rearrangement joins TRBV11-2 to TRBJ2-3, with TRBD2 identical over 8 bases. CDR1 and CDR2 (germline): SGHAT, FQNNGV. The CDR3 covers 17 residues. V shed 5 bases and J 0 bases; nucleotides not matched to a gene: 10.

This clone has just a few counts. The genes are TRBV19 and TRBJ1-1; TRBD1 matches at 9 bases. The CDR3 covers 11 residues. Germline V gives CDR1 LNHDA, CDR2 SQIVND (reference sequence). V lost 5 bases, J lost 11 bases, and 3 bases stayed unmatched. The chain's CDR3 is CASSGTGWAFF. The DNA for the CDR3 is TGTGCCAGTAGTGGGACAGGGTGGGCTTTCTTT.

The chain is built from TRBV7-9 and TRBJ2-7; the D gene is possibly TRBD1 (5 bases). The CDR3 has 12 residues. In germline, CDR1 is SEHNR, CDR2 FQNEAQ (reference sequence). The V end lost 5 bases, the J end lost 6 bases, and 11 bases lay between the germline ends. The CDR3 bases are TGTGCCAGCAGCAGGGGTTGGGCCGAGCAGTACTTC. This translates into CASSRGWAEQYF.

This clone is a singleton in its sample. V and J are TRBV2 and TRBJ1-1; D unclear. The CDR3 has 14 residues. From germline, CDR1 is SNHLY and CDR2 FYNNEI. With 7 bases removed from V and 0 bases from J, the gap between germline ends came to 12 bases. For the CDR3, the DNA is TGTGCCAGCACGGAAAACGAGGTGAACACTGAAGCTTTCTTT. Protein: CASTENEVNTEAFF. Drawing the rest from reference TRBV2 and TRBJ1-1, the complete variable domain is EPEVTQTPSHQVTQMGQEVILRCVPISNHLYFYWYRQILGQKVEFLVSFYNNEISEKSEIFDDQFSVERPDGSNFTLKIRSTKLEDSAMYFCASTENEVNTEAFFGQGTRLTVV.

V is TRBV10-3 and J is TRBJ2-3; D gene ambiguous. This CDR3 contains 13 residues. The germline gives CDR1 ENHRY, CDR2 SYGVKD. Trimming shortened V by 3 bases and J by 2 bases, and 6 bases separated the two germline ends. This CDR3 is CAISDLATDTQYF. CDR3 sequence (DNA): TGTGCCATCAGTGATTTAGCCACAGATACGCAGTATTTT.

The chain employs TRBV27 and TRBJ2-7; no clear D gene. This CDR3 has 15 amino acids. Between the trimmed V and J ends, which lost 8 bases and 2 bases, there was a span of 19 bases. Germline V lookup: CDR1 MNHEY, CDR2 SMNVEV (reference sequence). The CDR3 protein is CASGPLLGGAYEQYF. Written as DNA, the CDR3 is TGTGCCAGCGGCCCCCTCCTGGGTGGCGCCTACGAGCAGTACTTC.

In regard to this clone: The sample contains more than one DNA sequence encoding this CDR3. The genes are TRBV27 and TRBJ2-7; 7 nucleotides agree with TRBD1. The CDR3 has 13 residues. The junction had 4 bases not matched to a gene; V was cut back by 5 bases and J by 3 bases. Germline loops: CDR1 MNHEY, CDR2 SMNVEV (reference sequence). The DNA of the CDR3 is TGTGCCAGCAGTCTAGGGACAGACTACGAGCAGTACTTC. It translates to CASSLGTDYEQYF.

The rearrangement joins TRBV9 to TRBJ1-2; D not certain. This CDR3 comprises 15 residues. Trimming pared 0 bases from V and 5 bases from J, leaving 14 bases between. The germline gives CDR1 SGDLS, CDR2 YYNGEE. The CDR3 DNA reads TGTGCCAGCAGCGTAGGAACCTCTACTGTATATGGCTACACCTTC. Translation gives CASSVGTSTVYGYTF.